These T cell receptor beta chains were read from a single sample in a study of blood T cell repertoires in COVID-19. Profiling relied on immunoSEQ multiplex PCR, and the TCRdb table lists in-frame clones only, not all of them. The table records over 110,000 clones, roughly 83% of them present only once. The sequenced sample was PBMCs or T cells enriched from blood (not recorded which). These receptors came from a man aged 35-49 years with acute COVID-19. Both conserved end residues are part of each CDR3. Fields, in order: D gene, J gene, clone size, V gene, CDR3 protein, CDR3 DNA. D genes are given only for firm matches. Some rows mark clone size as missing; the rest say once, few, many or name a class of expanded clone.

>TRBD2|TRBJ2-3|NA|TRBV29-1
CSVGRAGDSDTQYF
TGCAGCGTTGGACGGGCGGGAGACTCAGATACGCAGTATTTT
>TRBD1|TRBJ1-2|NA|TRBV7-2
CASSPDRANYGYTF
TGTGCCAGCAGCCCGGACAGGGCTAACTATGGCTACACCTTC
>NA|TRBJ2-5|NA|TRBV6-2/TRBV6-3
CASSQTRAGETQYF
TGTGCCAGCAGTCAAACTAGGGCCGGGGAGACCCAGTACTTC
>TRBD1|TRBJ2-1|NA|TRBV28
CASSGLSGSTGTGVYNEQFF
TGTGCCAGCAGTGGCTTGTCAGGGTCAACCGGGACAGGGGTCTACAATGAGCAGTTCTTC
>TRBD2|TRBJ2-3|NA|TRBV7-2
CASSLVTSGGGLDTQYF
TGTGCCAGCAGCTTAGTAACTAGCGGGGGGGGATTAGATACGCAGTATTTT
>TRBD1|TRBJ2-2|once|TRBV5-4
CASSSRQGSTGELFF
TGTGCCAGCAGCTCCCGACAGGGGAGCACCGGGGAGCTGTTTTTT
>NA|TRBJ2-2|NA|TRBV19
CASSPTGLMPGELFF
TGTGCCAGTTCCCCGACAGGTTTAATGCCCGGGGAGCTGTTTTTT
>NA|TRBJ2-7|NA|TRBV19
CASSIESGNQLWYEQYF
TGTGCCAGTAGTATCGAATCGGGAAATCAGCTTTGGTACGAGCAGTACTTC
>TRBD1|TRBJ1-5|NA|TRBV2
CASSRQGGNQPQHF
TGTGCCAGCAGTCGACAGGGGGGCAATCAGCCCCAGCATTTT
>NA|TRBJ2-7|few|TRBV2
CASNLLGLSTGEQYF
TGTGCCAGCAATCTTCTGGGACTCTCCACCGGGGAGCAGTACTTC
>NA|TRBJ1-1|NA|TRBV5-4
CASSREYTEAFF
TGTGCCAGCAGCCGAGAGTACACTGAAGCTTTCTTT
>NA|TRBJ1-5|few|TRBV28
CASRPPGLGNQPQHF
TGTGCCAGCAGGCCTCCGGGACTGGGCAATCAGCCCCAGCATTTT
>TRBD1|TRBJ2-2|once|TRBV6-5
CASRTGQAHTGELFF
TGTGCCAGCAGGACGGGACAGGCCCACACCGGGGAGCTGTTTTTT
>TRBD1|TRBJ2-1|NA|TRBV7-2
CASSPKGQGVLSYNEQFF
TGTGCCAGCAGCCCGAAGGGACAGGGGGTTCTCTCCTACAATGAGCAGTTCTTC
>NA|TRBJ2-7|NA|TRBV27
CASSPLGLGNEQYF
TGTGCCAGCAGTCCCCTCGGCCTAGGAAACGAGCAGTACTTC
>TRBD1|TRBJ1-3|NA|TRBV18
CASSTRRQGQTSGNTIYF
TGTGCCAGCTCAACGAGGAGACAGGGCCAAACCTCTGGAAACACCATATATTTT
>NA|TRBJ1-5|NA|TRBV3-1/TRBV3-2
CASSYRDRGPQHF
TGTGCCAGCAGCTACAGGGATCGTGGGCCCCAGCATTTT
>TRBD2|TRBJ2-3|NA|TRBV5-1
CASSQGTSGVTDTQYF
TGCGCCAGCAGCCAGGGGACTAGCGGGGTCACAGATACGCAGTATTTT
>NA|TRBJ2-5|NA|TRBV12-3/TRBV12-4
CASSRQQETQYF
TGTGCCAGCAGCCGACAGCAAGAGACCCAGTACTTC
>NA|TRBJ1-1|NA|TRBV11-2
CASSLAGGDTEAFF
TGTGCCAGCAGCTTAGCTGGGGGGGACACTGAAGCTTTCTTT
>NA|TRBJ1-5|NA|TRBV3-1/TRBV3-2
CASSGWGDQPQHF
TGTGCCAGCAGCGGTTGGGGCGATCAGCCCCAGCATTTT
>TRBD1|TRBJ2-3|once|TRBV11-2
CASCPRDRGPTDTQYF
TGTGCCAGCTGCCCCCGGGACAGGGGGCCTACAGATACGCAGTATTTT
>NA|TRBJ2-7|NA|TRBV5-6
CASSLTQHQTYEQYF
TGTGCCAGCAGCTTGACCCAACACCAAACCTACGAGCAGTACTTC
>NA|TRBJ1-1|NA|TRBV5-1
CASSLQANTEAFF
TGCGCCAGCAGCCTTCAGGCCAACACTGAAGCTTTCTTT
>NA|TRBJ1-4|NA|TRBV4-3
CASSQAGFEKLFF
TGCGCCAGCAGCCAAGCAGGTTTTGAAAAACTGTTTTTT
>TRBD2|TRBJ2-7|NA|TRBV28
CASTRPAGGPPYEQYF
TGTGCCAGCACCCGGCCAGCGGGGGGACCCCCCTACGAGCAGTACTTC
>NA|TRBJ1-2|NA|TRBV2
CASSEGYNPNYGYTF
TGTGCCAGCAGTGAAGGGTACAATCCTAACTATGGCTACACCTTC
>NA|TRBJ2-7|few|TRBV6-5
CASSTLQGSLYEQYF
TGTGCCAGCAGTACATTGCAGGGGTCCCTCTACGAGCAGTACTTC
>NA|TRBJ2-1|NA|TRBV24-1
CATSDNRVGNEQFF
TGTGCCACCAGTGATAACAGGGTGGGTAATGAGCAGTTCTTC
>TRBD1|TRBJ2-2|once|TRBV28
CASSTGIAGELFF
TGTGCCAGTTCGACAGGGATCGCCGGGGAGCTGTTTTTT
>NA|TRBJ1-2|NA|TRBV9
CASSLVERGGYTF
TGTGCCAGCAGCCTAGTTGAACGCGGTGGCTACACCTTC
>TRBD1|TRBJ2-7|once|TRBV28
CASSWDLDRGYEQYF
TGTGCCAGCAGTTGGGACCTGGACAGGGGGTACGAGCAGTACTTC
>TRBD2|TRBJ2-1|NA|TRBV7-8
CASSTSPMGGPPHNEQFF
TGTGCCAGCAGCACAAGCCCTATGGGAGGGCCCCCCCACAATGAGCAGTTCTTC
>NA|TRBJ1-2|NA|TRBV28
CATPGGLRRGGYTF
TGTGCCACACCGGGGGGGCTCCGCCGAGGAGGCTACACCTTC
>NA|TRBJ1-5|few|TRBV28
CASSPRSNWGNQPQHF
TGTGCCAGCAGTCCGCGGTCAAACTGGGGCAATCAGCCCCAGCATTTT
>TRBD1|TRBJ2-4|once|TRBV18
CASSPGTGNIQYF
TGTGCCAGCTCACCCGGGACAGGAAACATTCAGTACTTC
>NA|TRBJ2-7|few|TRBV2
CASRERTGHEQYF
TGTGCCAGCAGGGAACGTACAGGGCACGAGCAGTACTTC
>TRBD2|TRBJ2-3|NA|TRBV11-2
CASSFHRAGASTDTQYF
TGTGCCAGCAGCTTCCACCGAGCGGGAGCCAGCACAGATACGCAGTATTTT
>NA|TRBJ1-1|NA|TRBV6-5
CASSTLASGDTEAFF
TGTGCCAGCAGTACCCTGGCCAGCGGCGACACTGAAGCTTTCTTT
>NA|TRBJ1-1|NA|TRBV30
CAWNIQMNTEAFF
TGTGCCTGGAATATACAGATGAACACTGAAGCTTTCTTT
>TRBD1|TRBJ2-7|NA|TRBV4-3
CASSQENRGSSYEQYF
TGCGCCAGCAGCCAAGAAAACAGGGGCAGCTCCTACGAGCAGTACTTC
>NA|TRBJ2-3|NA|TRBV5-4
CASSLVRRSTDTQYF
TGTGCCAGCAGCTTGGTGAGGAGGAGCACAGATACGCAGTATTTT
>NA|TRBJ2-6|NA|TRBV4-3
CASSPAWRGSGANVLTF
TGCGCCAGCAGCCCCGCCTGGAGGGGCTCTGGGGCCAACGTCCTGACTTTC
>NA|TRBJ2-3|NA|TRBV11-2
CASSLVVRRDTQYF
TGTGCCAGCAGCTTAGTAGTTCGCCGAGATACGCAGTATTTT
>TRBD2|TRBJ2-5|NA|TRBV10-2
CATCHARTSGETQYF
TGCGCCACGTGCCATGCAAGGACTAGCGGAGAGACCCAGTACTTC